This passage covers 29 T cell receptor beta chains from one sample sequenced in a study of T-cell reconstitution after alpha-beta-depleted transplantation in children. Unique molecular identifiers were incorporated when the TCRbeta library was constructed. In TCRdb, the PCR reads were re-called with MiXCR into one record per CDR3 protein. The repertoire holds approximately 44,000 distinct CDR3 sequences, with approximately 6.1% as singletons. The source was PBMCs, mostly from graft donor cells, collected 60 days after TCRalphabeta/CD19-depleted stem cell transplant. The receptor set was obtained from a female patient under 10 years old who had a stem cell transplant for aplastic anemia, so the T cells may come from the graft donor.

In this sample, this clonotype turned up many times. This rearrangement joins TRBV21-1 to TRBJ2-1; the table's D call TRBD1 went unverified against the DNA. TRBV21-1 is flagged as a pseudogene. This CDR3 region has 15 residues. In nucleotides, the CDR3 is TGTGCCAGCAGCTCCCGGACGGTTTCCTACAATGAGCAGTTCTTC. Its protein is CASSSRTVSYNEQFF.

The table lists this clonotype with many counts. This rearrangement joins TRBV5-8 to TRBJ2-7; D remains unclear. Germline V gene data show CDR1 as SGHTS and CDR2 as YDEGEE. The CDR3 totals 12 residues. The ends were cut back, 5 bases at V and 1 base at J, with 7 bases in the middle. CDR3: CASRMGSYEQYF. CDR3 sequence (DNA): TGTGCCAGCAGGATGGGGTCCTACGAGCAGTACTTC. The whole variable domain, remainder taken from reference TRBV5-8 and TRBJ2-7, is EAGVTQSPTHLIKTRGQQATLRCSPISGHTSVYWYQQALGLGLQFLLWYDEGEERNRGNFPPRFSGRQFPNYSSELNVNALELEDSALYLCASRMGSYEQYFGPGTRLTVT.

At least ten counts were recorded for this clonotype. V gene TRBV5-1 combines with J gene TRBJ2-3, with TRBD2 matching 11 bases. Germline assignment: CDR1 SGHRS and CDR2 YFSETQ. The CDR3 runs to 16 residues. The trim removed 4 bases at V and 0 bases at J, leaving 4 bases unmatched. The CDR3 loop is CASSRLAGGSTDTQYF. CDR3 DNA: TGCGCCAGCAGCCGGTTAGCGGGGGGGAGCACAGATACGCAGTATTTT.

The rearrangement joins TRBV7-2 to TRBJ1-5; tentative D call: TRBD1 (6 bases). The germline CDR1 and CDR2 sequences are SGHTA and FQGNSA. This CDR3 is built from 15 residues. V lost 1 base and J 7 bases, leaving 14 bases between the germline ends. CDR3 DNA sequence: TGTGCCAGCAGCTTAGGAACAGGGCCAAACCAGCCCCAGCATTTT. Residues: CASSLGTGPNQPQHF.

Worth noting for this clonotype: Just one base apart from a much larger clone, this may be a read error. As the CDR3 is not closed by the conserved phenylalanine or tryptophan, this likely results from a read error. This sequence joins TRBV27 and TRBJ2-7, with no clear D. Trimming took 0 bases from V and 2 from J, leaving 8 bases between them. The germline gives CDR1 MNHEY, CDR2 SMNVEV (reference sequence). This CDR3 has 14 residues. The CDR3 DNA reads as TGTGCCAGCAGTTTATCGGGGTCTCCCTACGAGCAGTACTAC. This gives the protein CASSLSGSPYEQYY.

Here the CDR3 reads CASSFTQYTEAFF. The CDR3 DNA follows: TGTGCCAGCAGCTTCACTCAGTACACTGAAGCTTTCTTT. The gene calls are TRBV7-9 and TRBJ1-1; unclear D gene. This CDR3 region has 13 residues. Germline assignment: CDR1 SEHNR and CDR2 FQNEAQ (reference sequence). Trimming took off 3 bases at V and 3 bases at J, with 8 bases between the two ends. The full variable domain, completed using reference TRBV7-9 and TRBJ1-1, is DTGVSQNPRHKITKRGQNVTFRCDPISEHNRLYWYRQTLGQGPEFLTYFQNEAQLEKSRLLSDRFSAERPKGSFSTLEIQRTEQGDSAMYLCASSFTQYTEAFFGQGTRLTVV.

This clonotype was recorded many times. The chain joins TRBV9 to TRBJ1-2; no clear D gene. Germline V gene sequence: CDR1 SGDLS, CDR2 YYNGEE. The length of the CDR3 is 12 residues. V lost 0 bases to trimming and J lost 3 bases, with 3 bases between them. The CDR3 here is CASSVDHYGYTF. The DNA of the CDR3 is TGTGCCAGCAGCGTAGACCACTATGGCTACACCTTC.

The chain employs TRBV21-1 and TRBJ2-1; TRBD1, the table's D call, was not compared with the DNA. TRBV21-1 is a recognized pseudogene. The CDR3 length is 18 residues. The CDR3 sequence: CASSKSAGRPRIYNEQFF. For the CDR3, the DNA is TGTGCCAGCAGCAAATCGGCCGGACGTCCCCGTATCTACAATGAGCAGTTCTTC.

In its sample, this clonotype was seen many times. The rearrangement links TRBV7-2 to TRBJ2-1; perhaps TRBD2 as D (6 bases). The CDR3 length is 14 residues. CDR1 and CDR2 (germline): SGHTA, FQGNSA. Trimming removed 1 base from V and 4 bases from J, with 8 bases in between. The CDR3 DNA reads TGTGCCAGCAGCTTAGGCGGGGAGTACAATGAGCAGTTCTTC. This encodes CASSLGGEYNEQFF.

This clonotype has at least ten counts. The chain links TRBV4-2 to TRBJ1-5; D gene unclear. The CDR3 extends over 15 amino acids. V was pared by 0 bases and J by 6 bases, with 12 bases between. The germline V gene has CDR1 LGHNA and CDR2 YNFKEQ. The DNA for the CDR3 is TGTGCCAGCAGCCAAGATAAGGGAGTTGGTCAGCCCCAGCATTTT. Protein sequence: CASSQDKGVGQPQHF.

In its sample, this clonotype was seen many times. The V call is TRBV21-1, the J call TRBJ2-1; TRBD1, the table's D call, lacks a check against the DNA. TRBV21-1 corresponds to a pseudogene. This CDR3 spans 14 amino acids. In DNA form, the CDR3 reads TGTGCCAGCAGCAAAGCGCAGGGGGCGAATGAGCAGTTCTTC. It codes for CASSKAQGANEQFF.

In its sample, this clonotype was seen many times. The chain employs TRBV12-3 or TRBV12-4 and TRBJ1-1, with D perhaps matching TRBD1 (6 bases). The CDR3 extends over 13 amino acids. Trimming removed 7 bases at V and 6 bases at J, with 15 bases between. The CDR3 spells CASKEQGRAEAFF. CDR3 bases: TGTGCCAGCAAAGAACAGGGCCGGGCTGAAGCTTTCTTT.

This clonotype was seen ten or more times. This rearrangement joins TRBV4-2 to TRBJ2-2; a weak D match, TRBD2 (5 bases). The CDR3 covers 16 residues. Looked up from germline, CDR1 is LGHNA and CDR2 is YNFKEQ. V was cut by 5 bases and J by 8 bases, with 21 bases left in between. Written as DNA, the CDR3 is TGTGCCAGCAGCTCAGCAGCCAAGACGGGATCGGGGGAGCTGTTTTTT. This translates into CASSSAAKTGSGELFF.

This clonotype was recorded at least ten times. The chain has TRBV20-1 and TRBJ1-5, with 10 bases identical to TRBD1. The V gene's germline CDR1 is DFQATT and CDR2 SNEGSKA (reference sequence). Trimming took 4 bases from V and 1 from J; bases not matched to a gene: 4. There are 15 residues in the CDR3. CDR3 bases: TGCAGTGCTATCGGGACAGGGGAAAGCAATCAGCCCCAGCATTTT. Its protein is CSAIGTGESNQPQHF.

This clonotype has ten or more counts. The chain employs TRBV29-1 and TRBJ2-4; 8 nucleotides agree with TRBD2. Germline CDR1 and CDR2: SQVTM and ANQGSEA. This CDR3 comprises 14 residues. The trim removed 6 bases at V and 4 bases at J, leaving 8 bases unmatched. CDR3 sequence reads: CSVGPGGLKNIQYF. The CDR3 bases are TGCAGCGTGGGACCGGGAGGGCTTAAAAACATTCAGTACTTC.

This clonotype has ten or more counts. The gene calls are TRBV20-1 and TRBJ2-5; D not resolved. The CDR3 totals 11 residues. Germline loops: CDR1 DFQATT, CDR2 SNEGSKA (reference sequence). The V gene lost 6 bases and the J gene lost 3 bases, with 8 bases spanning the gap. CDR3 DNA sequence: TGCAGTGCCCGCCAAAAAGAGACCCAGTACTTC. Its translation: CSARQKETQYF.

This clonotype has a count of ten or more. The V call is TRBV5-1, the J call TRBJ2-2; D is undetermined. The ends were cut back, 2 bases at V and 4 bases at J, with 6 bases in the middle. Germline V gene lookup returns CDR1 SGHRS and CDR2 YFSETQ. The length of the CDR3 is 13 residues. The CDR3 reads CASSFAGTGELFF. The CDR3 DNA sequence: TGCGCCAGCAGCTTTGCCGGCACCGGGGAGCTGTTTTTT.

This clonotype was seen ten or more times. J is TRBJ2-5 and V is TRBV3-1, with no clear D. V shed 4 bases and J shed 4 bases, with 7 bases lying between them. The CDR3 loop spans 12 amino acids. The germline V gene has CDR1 LGHDT and CDR2 YNNKEL (reference sequence). CDR3 in DNA: TGTGCCAGCAGCCTCCTGGCAGAGACCCAGTACTTC. Its protein product is CASSLLAETQYF.

This chain uses TRBV6-1 with TRBJ2-2; 11 positions agree with TRBD2. Germline trimming cut 6 bases from V and 4 bases from J; bases unmatched to any gene: 10. CDR3 length: 17 amino acids. Looked up from germline, CDR1 is MNHNS and CDR2 is SASEGT. The CDR3 loop is CASRVAVAGGVTGELFF. The CDR3 nucleotides read TGTGCCAGCAGAGTGGCGGTAGCGGGAGGGGTCACCGGGGAGCTGTTTTTT.

At least ten counts were recorded for this clonotype. The chain carries TRBV5-4 and TRBJ2-3, with D unclear. This CDR3 has 11 residues. Germline V gives CDR1 SGHNT, CDR2 YYREEE (reference sequence). With 3 bases removed from V and 6 bases from J, the gap between germline ends came to 5 bases. The CDR3 loop reads CASSSSDTQYF. In DNA, the CDR3 is TGTGCCAGCAGCTCATCTGATACGCAGTATTTT. Complete variable domain (other parts from reference TRBV5-4 and TRBJ2-3): ETGVTQSPTHLIKTRGQQVTLRCSSQSGHNTVSWYQQALGQGPQFIFQYYREEENGRGNFPPRFSGLQFPNYSSELNVNALELDDSALYLCASSSSDTQYFGPGTRLTVL.

The chain employs TRBV10-2 and TRBJ2-2; the D is unclear. Germline CDR1 is WSHSY and CDR2 is SAAADI. The V end lost 6 bases, the J end lost 6 bases, and 5 bases lay between the germline ends. The CDR3 runs to 11 residues. This CDR3 reads CASRGPGELFF. The CDR3 nucleotides read TGCGCCAGCAGGGGCCCCGGGGAGCTGTTTTTT.

At least ten counts were recorded for this clonotype. This chain uses TRBV15 with TRBJ1-1; 8 bases fit TRBD1. This CDR3 spans 18 amino acids. The ends lost 2 bases at V and 3 bases at J; junction bases unmatched: 14. Germline loops: CDR1 LNHNV, CDR2 YYDKDF (reference sequence). The DNA of the CDR3 is TGTGCCACCAGCAGACCCCCAGACAGGGGTCATTATTACACTGAAGCTTTCTTT. This codes for CATSRPPDRGHYYTEAFF.

At least ten counts were recorded for this clonotype. The chain uses TRBV20-1 and TRBJ1-4; possibly TRBD1 for D (6 bases). Germline CDR1 DFQATT, CDR2 SNEGSKA (reference sequence). V dropped 3 bases and J dropped 8 bases, with 13 bases sitting between them. This CDR3 has 13 residues. CDR3 in amino acids: CSARGNQGEKLFF. The CDR3 region has the DNA TGCAGTGCTAGGGGAAACCAGGGGGAAAAACTGTTTTTT.

This clonotype came up many times. The rearrangement joins TRBV10-3 to TRBJ1-4; 9 nucleotides line up with TRBD1. This CDR3 comprises 16 residues. CDR1 is ENHRY and CDR2 is SYGVKD in the germline V gene. V shed 3 bases and J 8 bases; nucleotides not matched to a gene: 10. CDR3 sequence reads: CAISDLQGASGEKLFF. The CDR3 DNA sequence: TGTGCCATCAGTGACTTACAGGGGGCGAGCGGCGAAAAACTGTTTTTT.

This clonotype was seen ten or more times. The chain is built from TRBV5-1 and TRBJ2-3; perhaps TRBD1 as D (5 bases). The V and J ends lost 0 bases and 2 bases respectively, with 7 bases between them. Germline loops: CDR1 SGHRS, CDR2 YFSETQ. The CDR3 consists of 14 residues. The CDR3 DNA is TGCGCCAGCAGCTTGGGACAGAACACAGATACGCAGTATTTT. This gives the protein CASSLGQNTDTQYF.

This clonotype was observed many times. The V call is TRBV6-2 or TRBV6-3, the J call TRBJ2-5; 8 bases fit TRBD1. Germline V gives CDR1 MNHEY, CDR2 SVGEGT. This CDR3 comprises 15 residues. V shed 6 bases and J 4 bases; nucleotides not matched to a gene: 10. CDR3 region: CASSNHQGARETQYF. The CDR3 DNA follows: TGTGCCAGCAGCAATCACCAGGGGGCGCGAGAGACCCAGTACTTC.

The sample holds many counts of this clonotype. The J gene is TRBJ1-1, the V gene TRBV5-5; D perhaps matches TRBD1 (6 bases). From germline, CDR1 is SGHKS and CDR2 YYEKEE (reference sequence). The CDR3 length is 16 residues. Trimming removed 4 bases at V and 1 base at J, with 17 bases between. CDR3 protein: CASSPSGGTQNTEAFF. In DNA, the CDR3 is TGTGCCAGCAGCCCTTCCGGAGGGACACAGAACACTGAAGCTTTCTTT.

There are many counts of this clonotype. The V and J genes are TRBV20-1 and TRBJ2-7, with 12 positions matching TRBD2. This CDR3 is 19 amino acids long. In germline, CDR1 is DFQATT, CDR2 SNEGSKA (reference sequence). The ends lost 5 bases at V and 3 bases at J; junction bases unmatched: 20. CDR3 coding DNA: TGCAGTGCTGAAGAGGGACTAGCGGGCCGAGGCGGCCGTTACTACGAGCAGTACTTC. This gives the protein CSAEEGLAGRGGRYYEQYF.

This clonotype appeared many times. CDR3 sequence reads: CASSLGAYEQYF. The DNA for the CDR3 is TGCGCCAGCAGCTTAGGGGCATACGAGCAGTACTTC. The chain employs TRBV5-1 and TRBJ2-7; D is perhaps TRBD1 (5 bases). CDR1 and CDR2 from the germline V gene are SGHRS and YFSETQ. This CDR3 comprises 12 residues. V lost 2 bases to trimming and J lost 4 bases, with 7 bases between them.